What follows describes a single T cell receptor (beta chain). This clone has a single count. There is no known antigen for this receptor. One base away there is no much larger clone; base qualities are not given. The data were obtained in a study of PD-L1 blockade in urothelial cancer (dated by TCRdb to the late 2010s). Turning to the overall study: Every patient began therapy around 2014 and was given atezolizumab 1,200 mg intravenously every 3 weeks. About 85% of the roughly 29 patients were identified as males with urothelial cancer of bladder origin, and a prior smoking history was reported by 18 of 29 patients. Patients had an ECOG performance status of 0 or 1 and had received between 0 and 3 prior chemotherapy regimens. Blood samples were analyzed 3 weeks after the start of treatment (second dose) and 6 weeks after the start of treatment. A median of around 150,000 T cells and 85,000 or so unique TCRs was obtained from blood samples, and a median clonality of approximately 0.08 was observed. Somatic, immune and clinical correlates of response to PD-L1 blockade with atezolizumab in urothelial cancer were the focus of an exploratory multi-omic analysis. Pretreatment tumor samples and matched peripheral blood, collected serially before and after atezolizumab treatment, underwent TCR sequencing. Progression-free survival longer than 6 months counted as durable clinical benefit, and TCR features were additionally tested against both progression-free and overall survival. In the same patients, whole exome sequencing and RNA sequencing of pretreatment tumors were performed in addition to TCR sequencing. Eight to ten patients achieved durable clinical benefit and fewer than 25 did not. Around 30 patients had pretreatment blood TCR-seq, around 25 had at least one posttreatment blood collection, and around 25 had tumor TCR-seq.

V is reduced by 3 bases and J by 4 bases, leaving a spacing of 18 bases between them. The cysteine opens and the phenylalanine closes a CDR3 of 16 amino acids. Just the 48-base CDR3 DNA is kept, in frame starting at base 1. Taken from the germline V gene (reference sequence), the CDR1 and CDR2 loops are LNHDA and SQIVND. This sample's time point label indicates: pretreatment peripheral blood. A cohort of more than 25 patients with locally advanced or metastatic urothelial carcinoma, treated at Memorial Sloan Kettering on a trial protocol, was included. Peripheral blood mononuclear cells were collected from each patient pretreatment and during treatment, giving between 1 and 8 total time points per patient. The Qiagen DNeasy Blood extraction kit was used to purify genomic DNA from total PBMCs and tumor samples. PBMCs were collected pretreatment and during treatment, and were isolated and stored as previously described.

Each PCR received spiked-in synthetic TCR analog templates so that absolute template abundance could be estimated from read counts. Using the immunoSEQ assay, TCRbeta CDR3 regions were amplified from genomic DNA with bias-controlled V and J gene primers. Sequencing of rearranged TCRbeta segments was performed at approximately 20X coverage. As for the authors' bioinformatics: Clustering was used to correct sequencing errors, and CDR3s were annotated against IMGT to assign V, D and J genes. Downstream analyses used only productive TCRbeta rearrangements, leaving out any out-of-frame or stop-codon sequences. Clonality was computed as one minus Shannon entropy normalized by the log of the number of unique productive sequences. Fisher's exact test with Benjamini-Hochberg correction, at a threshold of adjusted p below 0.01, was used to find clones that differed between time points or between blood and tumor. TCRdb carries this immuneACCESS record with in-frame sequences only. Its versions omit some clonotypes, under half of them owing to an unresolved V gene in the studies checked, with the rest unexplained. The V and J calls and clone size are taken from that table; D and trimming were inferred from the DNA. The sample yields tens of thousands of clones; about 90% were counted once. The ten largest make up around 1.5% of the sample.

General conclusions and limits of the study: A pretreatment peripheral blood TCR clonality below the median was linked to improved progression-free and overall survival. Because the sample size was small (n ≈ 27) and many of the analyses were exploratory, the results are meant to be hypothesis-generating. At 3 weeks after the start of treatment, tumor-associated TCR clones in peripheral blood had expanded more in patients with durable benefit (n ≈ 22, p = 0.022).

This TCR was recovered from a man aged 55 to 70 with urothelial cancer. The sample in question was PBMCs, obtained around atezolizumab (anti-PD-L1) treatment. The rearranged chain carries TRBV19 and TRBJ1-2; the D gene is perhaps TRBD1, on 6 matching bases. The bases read TGTGCCAGTAGTATGGGGGGGAGACAGGACCTCTATGGCTACACCTTC. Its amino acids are CASSMGGRQDLYGYTF. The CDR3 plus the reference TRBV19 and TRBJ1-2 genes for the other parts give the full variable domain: DGGITQSPKYLFRKEGQNVTLSCEQNLNHDAMYWYRQDPGQGLRLIYYSQIVNDFQKGDIAEGYSVSREKKESFPLTVTSAQKNPTAFYLCASSMGGRQDLYGYTFGSGTRLTVV.